The 6 T cell receptor beta chains reported below all come from one sample, sequenced in a study of regulatory T cells in long-lasting Graves disease. As to time point: newly diagnosed GD, antithyroid drugs for less than 3 months. Researchers made the TCR library from RNA that was extracted from PBMCs. Both iRepertoire HTBI primers and Arm-PCR of CDR3 regions were used to build the TCR beta libraries. TCRdb analysed the multiplex PCR reads with MiXCR anew, one entry per CDR3 protein. The sample gives approximately 490,000 distinct CDR3 sequences, roughly 16% of which show up once; 12% is in the top ten. This same sample was also taken into another study, of T cells in Graves' hyperthyroidism and ophthalmopathy.

The source material was peripheral blood mononuclear cells (PBMCs), sampled at new diagnosis, from a patient treated with antithyroid drugs. The receptors come from a man aged 35-49 years with Graves disease.

This clonotype occurred many times. The J gene is TRBJ2-2, the V gene TRBV7-2; no definite D call. The V end was cut by 1 base, the J end by 0 bases, with 3 bases between. Looked up from germline, CDR1 is SGHTA and CDR2 is FQGNSA. This CDR3 has 14 amino acids. The CDR3 bases are TGTGCCAGCAGCTTAGACGCGAACACCGGGGAGCTGTTTTTT. Its translation is CASSLDANTGELFF.

This clonotype has just a few counts. The chain links TRBV3-1 to TRBJ1-1; 8 nucleotides align to TRBD1. Germline CDR1 and CDR2: LGHDT and YNNKEL (reference sequence). The CDR3 loop spans 15 amino acids. With 4 bases clipped from V and 4 bases from J, the junction kept 8 bases outside the gene matches. This chain's CDR3 is CASSPVQGARTEAFF. The CDR3 nucleotides read TGTGCCAGCAGCCCCGTCCAGGGGGCGCGCACTGAAGCTTTCTTT.

This clonotype was picked up many times. The J gene is TRBJ2-3, the V gene TRBV12-3 or TRBV12-4; D is unresolved. CDR3 length: 12 residues. V was cut by 6 bases and J by 4 bases, with 8 bases left in between. The CDR3 region is CASSQRADTQYF. The CDR3 DNA is TGTGCCAGCAGCCAAAGGGCAGATACGCAGTATTTT.

The CDR3 spells CAVRGGRTDTQYF. CDR3 DNA: TGTGCCGTCCGGGGGGGGAGAACAGATACGCAGTATTTT. The chain joins TRBV27 to TRBJ2-3, with 8 bases matching TRBD2. After removal of 11 bases from V and 3 bases from J, the junction contained 7 bases not matched to a gene. Germline V gives CDR1 MNHEY, CDR2 SMNVEV (reference sequence). The CDR3 loop spans 13 amino acids.

This clonotype was counted ten times or more. The genes are TRBV15 and TRBJ2-3; D is unclear. V was cut by 0 bases and J by 4 bases, with 8 bases left in between. The CDR3 is 14 amino acids. CDR1 and CDR2 (germline): LNHNV, YYDKDF (reference sequence). The CDR3 DNA follows: TGTGCCACCAGCAGAGATTCGCGTTCAGATACGCAGTATTTT. Its translation: CATSRDSRSDTQYF.

This clonotype came up many times. The rearrangement links TRBV6-2 or TRBV6-3 to TRBJ2-3; D remains unclear. The ends were cut back, 0 bases at V and 3 bases at J, with 7 bases in the middle. The CDR3 covers 14 residues. Germline V gene sequence: CDR1 MNHEY, CDR2 SVGEGT. CDR3 nucleotides: TGTGCCAGCAGTTACTCCGGAAATACAGATACGCAGTATTTT. Translating gives CASSYSGNTDTQYF.